The 11 T cell receptor beta chains reported below all come from one sample, sequenced in a study of vaccination and CD4 T cells after COVID-19. For these TCRs, the target antigens are not known. The treatment: roughly ten-day PBMC culture with coronavirus spike peptide pools or control peptides (ViraFEST assay). An Oncomine TCR Beta short-read assay was used to sequence the DNA from cultured CD4+ T cells. TCRdb analysed the PCR reads with MiXCR anew, one entry per CDR3 protein. The sample carries roughly 20,000 distinct CDR3 sequences, around 40% recorded once. The source was CD4+ T cells from blood, cultured in vitro, collected before SARS-CoV-2 vaccination. The receptor set was obtained from a human donor who had recovered from COVID-19.

This sequence joins TRBV7-6 and TRBJ2-3; no firm D call. V lost 7 bases and J lost 0, with 17 bases in between. CDR1 is SGHVS, CDR2 FNYEAQ, per germline. The CDR3 loop spans 16 amino acids. CDR3 region: CASTLGSLSSTDTQYF. CDR3 sequence (DNA): TGTGCCAGCACCCTGGGCAGCTTAAGTAGCACAGATACGCAGTATTTT.

CDR3 amino acids: CASSPRKNTMNTEAFF. The DNA of the CDR3 is TGTGCCAGCAGCCCTAGAAAAAATACGATGAACACTGAAGCTTTCTTT. This chain links TRBV7-2 with TRBJ1-1; D gene unclear. The CDR3 sequence is 16 residues long. Germline V gene lookup returns CDR1 SGHTA and CDR2 FQGNSA. V was shortened by 5 bases and J by 0 bases, with 16 bases between the two germline ends. The full variable domain, completed using reference TRBV7-2 and TRBJ1-1, is GAGVSQSPSNKVTEKGKDVELRCDPISGHTALYWYRQSLGQGLEFLIYFQGNSAPDKSGLPSDRFSAERTGGSVSTLTIQRTQQEDSAVYLCASSPRKNTMNTEAFFGQGTRLTVV.

The V and J genes are TRBV7-9 and TRBJ1-5; a possible D gene is TRBD1 (5 bases). The V end lost 5 bases, the J end lost 9 bases, and 14 bases lay between the germline ends. Germline V gene data show CDR1 as SEHNR and CDR2 as FQNEAQ (reference sequence). CDR3 size: 13 residues. CDR3 nucleotides: TGTGCCAGCAGCATGGGACTTGGGGGGCCCCAGCATTTT. It yields the protein CASSMGLGGPQHF. The full variable domain, rest sourced from reference TRBV7-9 and TRBJ1-5, is DTGVSQNPRHKITKRGQNVTFRCDPISEHNRLYWYRQTLGQGPEFLTYFQNEAQLEKSRLLSDRFSAERPKGSFSTLEIQRTEQGDSAMYLCASSMGLGGPQHFGDGTRLSIL.

The V call is TRBV7-3, the J call TRBJ2-3; TRBD1 aligns across 8 bases. Per germline, CDR1 SGHTA and CDR2 FQGTGA. The CDR3 is made up of 13 amino acids. V was clipped by 5 bases and J by 5 bases; unmatched bases: 3. The CDR3 DNA is TGTGCCAGCAGCCCAGGGGGCGGAGATACGCAGTATTTT. It is translated as CASSPGGGDTQYF.

This clonotype was seen only a few times. CDR3 sequence: CATSSLKGGEGNQPQHF. As DNA, the CDR3 is TGTGCCACCAGCAGCTTAAAGGGGGGCGAAGGCAATCAGCCCCAGCATTTT. The gene calls are TRBV15 and TRBJ1-5; tentatively, D is TRBD1 (6 bases). The CDR3 runs 17 residues. CDR1 is LNHNV, CDR2 YYDKDF, per germline (reference sequence). V was cut by 3 bases and J by 2 bases, with 17 bases left in between. The whole variable domain, remainder taken from reference TRBV15 and TRBJ1-5, is DAMVIQNPRYQVTQFGKPVTLSCSQTLNHNVMYWYQQKSSQAPKLLFHYYDKDFNNEADTPDNFQSRRPNTSFCFLDIRSPGLGDTAMYLCATSSLKGGEGNQPQHFGDGTRLSIL.

CDR3: CATSRDNSRPQPQHF. The CDR3, as DNA: TGTGCCACCAGCAGAGATAACAGTCGCCCTCAGCCCCAGCATTTT. The V gene is TRBV15, the J gene TRBJ1-5, with D unresolved. Trimming pared 0 bases from V and 6 bases from J, leaving 12 bases between. Germline lookup yields CDR1 LNHNV and CDR2 YYDKDF (reference sequence). There are 15 residues in the CDR3.

This clonotype was detected only a few times. The CDR3 protein is CSAPSPIGRTDTQYF. In DNA, the CDR3 is TGCAGTGCTCCGAGCCCTATAGGGCGCACAGATACGCAGTATTTT. V and J are TRBV20-1 and TRBJ2-3; D is unclear. There are 15 residues in the CDR3. Germline CDR1 is DFQATT and CDR2 is SNEGSKA (reference sequence). The V end lost 5 bases, the J end lost 1 base, and 16 bases lay between the germline ends.

The chain joins TRBV5-4 to TRBJ2-3; the D gene is possibly TRBD2 (6 bases). The germline V and J ends were trimmed by 1 base and 4 bases, with 10 bases remaining between them. There are 14 residues in the CDR3. Germline V gives CDR1 SGHNT, CDR2 YYREEE (reference sequence). As DNA, the CDR3 is TGTGCCAGCAGCTTGACTAGCCCAGCAGATACGCAGTATTTT. This gives the protein CASSLTSPADTQYF. The variable domain in full, completed from reference TRBV5-4 and TRBJ2-3, reads ETGVTQSPTHLIKTRGQQVTLRCSSQSGHNTVSWYQQALGQGPQFIFQYYREEENGRGNFPPRFSGLQFPNYSSELNVNALELDDSALYLCASSLTSPADTQYFGPGTRLTVL.

This sequence joins TRBV6-1 and TRBJ1-3; D is ambiguous. With 7 bases removed from V and 4 bases from J, the gap between germline ends came to 5 bases. Per the germline V gene, CDR1 is MNHNS and CDR2 is SASEGT. This CDR3 spans 11 amino acids. The CDR3 DNA reads as TGTGCCAGCATGAAAGGAAACACCATATATTTT. Its protein is CASMKGNTIYF.

The CDR3 sequence is CSALSGKNTGELFF. CDR3 nucleotides: TGCAGTGCGCTAAGCGGGAAGAACACCGGGGAGCTGTTTTTT. The gene calls are TRBV20-1 and TRBJ2-2; 7 bases are a match to TRBD2. CDR1 and CDR2 (germline): DFQATT, SNEGSKA (reference sequence). CDR3 length: 14 residues. With V trimmed by 6 bases and J by 1 base, 5 bases remained unmatched.

This clonotype was picked up a small number of times. The chain links TRBV20-1 to TRBJ1-1; D is ambiguous. The V gene's germline CDR1 is DFQATT and CDR2 SNEGSKA (reference sequence). The CDR3 spans 14 residues. The ends were cut back, 3 bases at V and 0 bases at J, with 11 bases in the middle. This CDR3 is CSASRGLMNTEAFF. The CDR3 DNA reads TGCAGTGCTAGCCGAGGACTGATGAACACTGAAGCTTTCTTT.